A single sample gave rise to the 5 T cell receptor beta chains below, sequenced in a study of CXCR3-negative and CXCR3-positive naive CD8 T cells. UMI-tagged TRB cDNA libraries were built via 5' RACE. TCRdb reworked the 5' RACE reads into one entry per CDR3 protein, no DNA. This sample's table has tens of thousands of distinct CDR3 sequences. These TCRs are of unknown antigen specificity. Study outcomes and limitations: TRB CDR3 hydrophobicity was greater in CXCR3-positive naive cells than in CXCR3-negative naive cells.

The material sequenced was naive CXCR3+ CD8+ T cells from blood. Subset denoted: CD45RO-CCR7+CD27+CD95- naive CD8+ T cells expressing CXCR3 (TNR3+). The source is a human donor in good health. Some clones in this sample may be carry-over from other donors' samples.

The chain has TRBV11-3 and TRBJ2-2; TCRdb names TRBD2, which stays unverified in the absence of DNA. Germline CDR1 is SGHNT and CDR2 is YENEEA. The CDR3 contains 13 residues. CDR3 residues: CASSPSGAGELFF.

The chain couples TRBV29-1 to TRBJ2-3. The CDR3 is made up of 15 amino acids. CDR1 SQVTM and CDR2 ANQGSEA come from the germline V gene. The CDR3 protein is CSVEDPRSFTDTQYF.

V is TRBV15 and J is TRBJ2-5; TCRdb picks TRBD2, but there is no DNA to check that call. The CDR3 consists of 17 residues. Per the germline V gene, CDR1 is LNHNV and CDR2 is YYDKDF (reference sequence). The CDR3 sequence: CATSRGVASGGEETQYF.

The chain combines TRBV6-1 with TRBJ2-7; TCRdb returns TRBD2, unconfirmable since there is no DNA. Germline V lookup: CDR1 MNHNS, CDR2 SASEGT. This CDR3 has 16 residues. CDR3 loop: CASSVAASGRSTEQYF.

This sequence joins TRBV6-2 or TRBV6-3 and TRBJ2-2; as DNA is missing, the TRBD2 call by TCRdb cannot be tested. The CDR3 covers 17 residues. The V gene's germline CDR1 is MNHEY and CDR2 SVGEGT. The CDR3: CASSYTPGGPTTGELFF.